This TCR beta chain originates from a study of T cell responses to AZD1222 COVID-19 vaccine. The germline CDR1 and CDR2 sequences are SGHRS and YFSETQ. This CDR3 has 14 amino acids. Trimming cost V 0 bases and J 6 bases, with 13 bases left between them. Regarding the study as a whole: A rise in Spike-specific TCR breadth and depth followed two AZD1222 doses.

Repertoires were generated with immunoSEQ multiplex PCR, while TCRdb's copy carries only in-frame clones and drops some. The sample includes 43,000 or so clones, 80% to 95% of them seen just once. This clone was recorded only once. Its antigen is not known. This specimen was peripheral blood, taken 28 days after the second AZD1222 dose. The origin of this receptor is an adult who received the AZD1222 COVID-19 vaccine. The chain combines TRBV5-1 with TRBJ2-7; D call uncertain. The CDR3 spells CASSLGSLSLEQYF. The CDR3 bases are TGCGCCAGCAGCTTGGGCTCACTTAGTCTCGAGCAGTACTTC.